The text below deals with one T cell receptor beta chain. Its antigen is not identified. The V end lost 5 bases, the J end lost 6 bases, and 11 bases lay between the germline ends. Looked up from germline, CDR1 is SGHTA and CDR2 is FQGNSA. The CDR3 has 13 residues. The data belong to a study of early T cells in non-severe SARS-CoV-2 infection. Study overall: Sequencing used unsorted whole-blood bulk RNA, so chains lack pairing. Findings and limits, study-wide: Sequences matched to VDJdb favored anti-spike CD8 responses, while private and CD4 specificities were missed.

The TCR library protocol attached unique molecular identifiers to the individual cDNA molecules. MiXCR, run by TCRdb on the 5' RACE reads, gives a single entry per CDR3 protein. The sample lists 55,000 to 70,000 distinct CDR3 sequences; 10% were seen once. This rearrangement joins TRBV7-2 to TRBJ2-1; D gene ambiguous. Sequenced sample: whole blood. The clonotype originates from an adult who was a healthcare worker with PCR-confirmed SARS-CoV-2 infection or an uninfected control (not recorded which). This CDR3 reads CASSVLQSNEQFF. For the CDR3, the DNA is TGTGCCAGCAGCGTACTCCAGAGCAATGAGCAGTTCTTC.